Given below is one TCR beta chain in context. No antigen is known for it. Looked up from germline, CDR1 is SEHNR and CDR2 is FQNEAQ (reference sequence). Trimming removed 5 bases from V and 5 bases from J, with 13 bases in between. The CDR3 is 13 residues long. This specimen belongs to a study of cytomegalovirus exposure and HLA in healthy donors. Overall study results and limits: A few chains tied to CMV proved CMV antigen-specific in vitro.

Nominal health characterized the donors when sampled, though unrecorded immune exposures were likely. 60 Vbeta and 13 Jbeta primers were used in PCR. Here immunoSEQ multiplex PCR was the method, and the copy in TCRdb shows in-frame clones only, minus some. The profile shows 85,000 to 130,000 clones, more than 65% of them singletons. V is TRBV7-9 and J is TRBJ2-7, with D possibly TRBD1 on 6 matching bases. This TCR derives from a boy younger than 18 in good health and CMV-seronegative. Sequenced material: PBMCs. CDR3: CASSPGTYNEQYF. CDR3 nucleotides: TGTGCCAGCAGCCCCGGGACATACAACGAGCAGTACTTC.